These 25 T cell receptor beta chains came from one sample sequenced in a study of regulatory and conventional T cells in RAG deficiency. TCRdb's copy holds only in-frame clones and misses some; the assay was immunoSEQ multiplex PCR. The sample holds around 37,000 clones, roughly 90% seen once. These data were also reused for a study on regulatory T cells. As that report states: Amplification used 52 TRBV primers and 13 TRBJ primers.

Sequences were obtained from CD8+ T cells sorted from blood. These receptors originate from a human donor in good health.

This clone was counted a single time. As DNA, the CDR3 is TGTGCCTGGAGTCCTGCGAGTCGCTCCTATAATTCACCCCTCCACTTT. Translation gives CAWSPASRSYNSPLHF. The rearrangement joins TRBV30 to TRBJ1-6; D not resolved. The V and J ends lost 2 bases and 0 bases respectively, with 11 bases between them. This CDR3 comprises 16 residues. Germline V CDR1 and CDR2: GTSNPN, SVGIG (reference sequence). Drawing the rest from reference TRBV30 and TRBJ1-6, the complete variable domain is SQTIHQWPATLVQPVGSPLSLECTVEGTSNPNLYWYRQAAGRGLQLLFYSVGIGQISSEVPQNLSASRPQDRQFILSSKKLLLSDSGFYLCAWSPASRSYNSPLHFGNGTRLTVT.

The chain joins TRBV21-1 to TRBJ1-3; TRBD1, the table's D call, was not compared with the DNA. TRBV21-1 is reported as a pseudogene. This CDR3 has 16 amino acids. CDR3 residues: CARQREPGGSGNTIYF. CDR3 DNA sequence: TGTGCCCGGCAACGGGAGCCAGGGGGAAGTGGAAACACCATATATTTT.

The chain is built from TRBV29-1 and TRBJ2-7; TRBD1 matches at 8 bases. V lost 7 bases, J lost 4 bases, and 12 bases stayed unmatched. The germline V gene has CDR1 SQVTM and CDR2 ANQGSEA. This CDR3 is 14 amino acids long. CDR3 amino acids: CSAETGTGDYEQYF. The DNA of the CDR3 is TGCAGCGCCGAAACCGGGACAGGCGATTACGAGCAGTACTTC.

This chain links TRBV2 with TRBJ2-6; 11 bases line up with TRBD1. Germline V gives CDR1 SNHLY, CDR2 FYNNEI. V lost 8 bases to trimming and J lost 4 bases; unmatched junction nucleotides: 7. The CDR3 totals 16 residues. The CDR3 sequence is CASFGQGARGANVLTF. The CDR3 DNA reads as TGTGCCAGCTTTGGACAGGGGGCGAGAGGGGCCAACGTCCTGACTTTC.

The J gene is TRBJ2-3, the V gene TRBV21-1; the table assigns TRBD1, which was not confirmed against the DNA. TRBV21-1 is deemed a pseudogene. The CDR3 runs to 15 residues. The DNA of the CDR3 is TGTGCCAGCAGCAATGCCAGGGGAAGCACAGATACGCAGTATTTT. It codes for CASSNARGSTDTQYF.

This chain connects TRBV19 to TRBJ1-1; D gene uncertain. CDR1 and CDR2 from the germline V gene are LNHDA and SQIVND (reference sequence). V lost 7 bases and J 5 bases, leaving 14 bases between the germline ends. This CDR3 is 13 amino acids long. The CDR3 nucleotides read TGTGCCAGTATTAAGGGTTTAAGAACTGAAGCTTTCTTT. This gives the protein CASIKGLRTEAFF.

This clone is a singleton in its sample. V is TRBV4-1 and J is TRBJ2-1, with D tentatively TRBD2 (6 bases). Germline V gene lookup returns CDR1 MGHRA and CDR2 YSYEKL. Trimming removed 3 bases from V and 2 bases from J, with 17 bases in between. This CDR3 contains 17 residues. The CDR3 nucleotides read TGCGCCAGCAGCCACCGACTAGTACCACTAACCTACAATGAGCAGTTCTTC. It specifies CASSHRLVPLTYNEQFF.

This CDR3 is CASRDNNYGYTF. The CDR3 DNA reads as TGTGCCAGTAGAGACAATAACTATGGCTACACCTTC. The chain has TRBV19 and TRBJ1-2; D unclear. This CDR3 contains 12 residues. V lost 6 bases, J lost 1 base, and 6 bases lay in between. CDR1 and CDR2 from the germline V gene are LNHDA and SQIVND (reference sequence).

This clone is judged medium-sized (0.01 to 0.1%). V gene TRBV7-6 combines with J gene TRBJ2-7; no clear D gene. Germline assignment: CDR1 SGHVS and CDR2 FNYEAQ. This CDR3 is built from 15 residues. Trimming removed 1 base at V and 4 bases at J, with 14 bases between. The CDR3 here is CASSLGTSPEYEQYF. CDR3 nucleotide sequence: TGTGCCAGCAGCTTAGGTACTTCCCCGGAGTACGAGCAGTACTTC.

This rearrangement joins TRBV29-1 to TRBJ1-1; perhaps TRBD1 as D (5 bases). There are 12 residues in the CDR3. The ends were cut back, 7 bases at V and 0 bases at J, with 9 bases in the middle. Germline V CDR1 and CDR2: SQVTM, ANQGSEA. DNA of the CDR3: TGCAGCGGGGGACGGATGAACACTGAAGCTTTCTTT. Encoded protein: CSGGRMNTEAFF.

The chain's CDR3 is CASSLLTGDKNIQYF. DNA for the CDR3: TGTGCCAGCAGCCTCCTTACGGGAGACAAAAACATTCAGTACTTC. V usage is TRBV7-6 and J usage is TRBJ2-4, with D possibly being TRBD2 (6 bases). Per germline, CDR1 SGHVS and CDR2 FNYEAQ. This CDR3 has 15 amino acids. Trimming removed 5 bases at V and 3 bases at J, with 14 bases between.

The V call is TRBV30, the J call TRBJ1-6, with D hard to call. V lost 4 bases and J 3 bases, leaving 7 bases between the germline ends. This CDR3 comprises 13 residues. The V gene's germline CDR1 is GTSNPN and CDR2 SVGIG (reference sequence). CDR3 sequence reads: CAWTEFYNSPLHF. CDR3 nucleotides: TGTGCCTGGACAGAATTCTATAATTCACCCCTCCACTTT. Complete variable domain (other parts from reference TRBV30 and TRBJ1-6): SQTIHQWPATLVQPVGSPLSLECTVEGTSNPNLYWYRQAAGRGLQLLFYSVGIGQISSEVPQNLSASRPQDRQFILSSKKLLLSDSGFYLCAWTEFYNSPLHFGNGTRLTVT.

This clone has just one count. The chain joins TRBV30 to TRBJ2-1; the D gene is possibly TRBD2 (5 bases). V was pared by 1 base and J by 10 bases, with 17 bases between. Germline CDR1 and CDR2: GTSNPN and SVGIG (reference sequence). The CDR3 is made up of 14 amino acids. The CDR3 sequence is CAWSEGSLAAEQFF. The CDR3, as DNA: TGTGCCTGGAGTGAAGGTTCTCTAGCTGCGGAGCAGTTCTTC.

This clone was picked up one time. V gene TRBV27 combines with J gene TRBJ1-5; D is undetermined. Germline V CDR1 and CDR2: MNHEY, SMNVEV (reference sequence). V lost 4 bases, J lost 0 bases, and 10 bases lay in between. This CDR3 is built from 15 residues. CDR3 protein: CASSYSTGSNQPQHF. In DNA, the CDR3 is TGTGCCAGCAGTTACTCGACTGGTAGCAATCAGCCCCAGCATTTT.

As concerns this clone: At one boundary the junction diverges from the germline segment, which might be a read error. The chain uses TRBV6-1 and TRBJ1-3; D gene ambiguous. Per germline, CDR1 MNHNS and CDR2 SASEGT. The CDR3 is 12 amino acids. CDR3 amino acids: CASSPIGTTIYF. The CDR3 DNA is TGTGCCAGCAGTCCGATTGGAACCACCATATATTTT.

The chain employs TRBV6-1 and TRBJ2-5; TRBD2 matches at 11 bases. The trim removed 7 bases at V and 5 bases at J, leaving 6 bases unmatched. Per the germline V gene, CDR1 is MNHNS and CDR2 is SASEGT. The CDR3 totals 14 residues. The CDR3 sequence: CASNIAGGPETQYF. The CDR3 bases are TGTGCCAGCAACATAGCGGGAGGGCCGGAGACCCAGTACTTC.

This sequence joins TRBV19 and TRBJ1-1, with 9 bases fitting TRBD1. The V gene's germline CDR1 is LNHDA and CDR2 SQIVND (reference sequence). The trim removed 5 bases at V and 1 base at J, leaving 5 bases unmatched. The CDR3 runs to 15 residues. CDR3 residues: CASSPRTGENTEAFF. CDR3 DNA: TGTGCCAGTAGTCCCCGGACAGGGGAGAACACTGAAGCTTTCTTT.

The chain employs TRBV6-1 and TRBJ2-7; TRBD1 aligns across 11 bases. V shed 8 bases and J 5 bases; nucleotides not matched to a gene: 8. The CDR3 extends over 14 amino acids. CDR1 is MNHNS and CDR2 is SASEGT in the germline V gene. The CDR3 reads CASGRDRGVHEQYF. DNA of the CDR3: TGTGCCAGCGGCCGGGACAGGGGGGTCCACGAGCAGTACTTC.

The chain carries TRBV5-1 and TRBJ2-2; D may correspond to TRBD1 or TRBD2 (5 bases each). V dropped 4 bases and J dropped 3 bases, with 19 bases sitting between them. The CDR3 runs to 17 residues. CDR1 is SGHRS, CDR2 YFSETQ, per germline. Here the CDR3 reads CASSLRVVGGDTGELFF. CDR3 sequence (DNA): TGCGCCAGCAGCCTCAGGGTTGTAGGAGGAGACACCGGGGAGCTGTTTTTT. The whole variable domain, remainder taken from reference TRBV5-1 and TRBJ2-2, is KAGVTQTPRYLIKTRGQQVTLSCSPISGHRSVSWYQQTPGQGLQFLFEYFSETQRNKGNFPGRFSGRQFSNSRSEMNVSTLELGDSALYLCASSLRVVGGDTGELFFGEGSRLTVL.

In its sample, this clone was seen once. The chain employs TRBV21-1 and TRBJ1-2; the table's TRBD1 call for D was not verified on the DNA. TRBV21-1 has pseudogene status. This CDR3 has 19 residues. The CDR3 spells CASRARNRARRGFNYGYTF. In DNA form, the CDR3 reads TGTGCCAGCAGAGCCAGAAACAGGGCGCGCAGGGGGTTTAACTATGGCTACACCTTC.

The chain couples TRBV11-2 to TRBJ1-5, with D perhaps matching TRBD1 (6 bases). The CDR3 length is 16 residues. Germline CDR1 is SGHAT and CDR2 is FQNNGV. Trimming took 1 base from V and 6 from J, leaving 16 bases between them. Here the CDR3 reads CASSLGVGAGAQPQHF. The CDR3 nucleotides read TGTGCCAGCAGCTTAGGCGTCGGTGCAGGGGCTCAGCCCCAGCATTTT.

The chain carries TRBV2 and TRBJ2-1, with D uncertain. The ends were cut back, 3 bases at V and 6 bases at J, with 9 bases in the middle. This CDR3 region has 13 residues. Per the germline V gene, CDR1 is SNHLY and CDR2 is FYNNEI. The CDR3 DNA reads TGTGCCAGCAGTGAGTGGGTAGGCAATGAGCAGTTCTTC. Translation: CASSEWVGNEQFF.

The chain couples TRBV19 to TRBJ2-1; the D is unclear. The CDR3 spans 15 residues. Germline V gene data show CDR1 as LNHDA and CDR2 as SQIVND (reference sequence). The V gene lost 3 bases and the J gene lost 0 bases, with 9 bases spanning the gap. CDR3: CASSIGASSYNEQFF. Here the CDR3 DNA reads TGTGCCAGTAGTATTGGTGCGAGCTCCTACAATGAGCAGTTCTTC. Using reference TRBV19 and TRBJ2-1 for the parts outside the CDR3, the full variable domain is DGGITQSPKYLFRKEGQNVTLSCEQNLNHDAMYWYRQDPGQGLRLIYYSQIVNDFQKGDIAEGYSVSREKKESFPLTVTSAQKNPTAFYLCASSIGASSYNEQFFGPGTRLTVL.

The chain employs TRBV10-3 and TRBJ1-5; D remains ambiguous. The V end lost 4 bases, the J end lost 5 bases, and 12 bases lay between the germline ends. Germline assignment: CDR1 ENHRY and CDR2 SYGVKD. The CDR3 length is 14 residues. The CDR3 coding sequence is TGTGCCATCAGTGCCGCCGGGTACGATCAGCCCCAGCATTTT. It yields the protein CAISAAGYDQPQHF.

The genes are TRBV11-3 and TRBJ2-1; 7 bases match TRBD2. Looked up from germline, CDR1 is SGHNT and CDR2 is YENEEA. The ends lost 1 base at V and 1 base at J; junction bases unmatched: 4. The CDR3 spans 16 residues. The CDR3 reads CASSLGRRGSYNEQFF. The CDR3, as DNA: TGTGCCAGCAGCTTAGGAAGGCGGGGGTCCTACAATGAGCAGTTCTTC. Together with reference TRBV11-3 and TRBJ2-1, the CDR3 gives the full variable domain: EAGVVQSPRYKIIEKKQPVAFWCNPISGHNTLYWYLQNLGQGPELLIRYENEEAVDDSQLPKDRFSAERLKGVDSTLKIQPAELGDSAVYLCASSLGRRGSYNEQFFGPGTRLTVL.